The text below deals with one TCR beta chain. Its antigen remains unidentified. The assay was immunoSEQ multiplex PCR, and TCRdb's table has in-frame clones only and misses some. The table has tens of thousands of clones, 79% seen once; the top ten hold roughly a tenth. This CDR3 region has 14 residues. The V and J ends lost 3 bases and 3 bases, in that order; junction bases with no gene match: 5. Per germline, CDR1 SGHDT and CDR2 YYEEEE. The data belong to a study of OX40 agonist ivuxolimab in advanced cancers. The wider study: Ivuxolimab was delivered to patients intravenously every 2 weeks at doses spanning 0.01 to 10 mg/kg.

The study, taken as a whole, reports: The CD4+ and CD8+ T cells in the blood had expanded clonally by week 6 at 0.1 to 3.0 mg/kg. The mean number of expanded clones was higher in CD8+ T cells than in CD4+.

The chain combines TRBV5-6 with TRBJ2-5; 7 bases fit TRBD2. The input for sequencing was CD4+ or CD8+ T cells sorted from blood, taken in a trial of the OX40 agonist ivuxolimab. The sequence derives from an adult with an advanced solid tumor such as melanoma, head and neck, liver or kidney cancer. This CDR3 reads CASSWWAGEETQYF. The CDR3 coding sequence is TGTGCCAGCAGCTGGTGGGCGGGGGAAGAGACCCAGTACTTC.